This T cell receptor (beta chain) appears in the sequencing data of a study of T cell responses to AZD1222 COVID-19 vaccine. Study-wide results and caveats: Two AZD1222 administrations were followed by greater Spike-specific TCR breadth and depth.

Comments on this clone: The antigen is undetermined.

Clones were read by immunoSEQ multiplex PCR, and TCRdb kept only the in-frame ones, dropping some. There are about 140,000 clones in the sample; about 93% occur only once, and approximately 9% lies in the top ten. Germline CDR1 reads SEHNR; CDR2 reads FQNEAQ (reference sequence). This CDR3 is built from 13 residues. V shed 6 bases and J shed 2 bases, with 11 bases lying between them. Sequencing used peripheral blood, obtained on day 0 of AZD1222 vaccination. The TCR originated in an adult in good health. The gene calls are TRBV7-9 and TRBJ2-7, with D possibly TRBD2 on 5 matching bases. The CDR3 coding sequence is TGTGCCAGCAGTTTACCGACTACCTACGAGCAGTACTTC. Protein: CASSLPTTYEQYF.